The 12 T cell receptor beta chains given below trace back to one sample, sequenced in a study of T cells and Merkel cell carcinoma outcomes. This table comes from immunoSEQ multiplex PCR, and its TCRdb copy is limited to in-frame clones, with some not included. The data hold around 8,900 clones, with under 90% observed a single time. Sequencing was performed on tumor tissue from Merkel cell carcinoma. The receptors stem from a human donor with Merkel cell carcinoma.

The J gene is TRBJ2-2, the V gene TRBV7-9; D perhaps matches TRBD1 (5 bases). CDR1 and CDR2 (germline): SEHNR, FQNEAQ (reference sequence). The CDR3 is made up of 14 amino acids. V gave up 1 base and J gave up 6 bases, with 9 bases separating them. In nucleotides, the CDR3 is TGTGCCAGCAGCTTAGTAGGGGTTTCCGGGGAGCTGTTTTTT. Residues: CASSLVGVSGELFF.

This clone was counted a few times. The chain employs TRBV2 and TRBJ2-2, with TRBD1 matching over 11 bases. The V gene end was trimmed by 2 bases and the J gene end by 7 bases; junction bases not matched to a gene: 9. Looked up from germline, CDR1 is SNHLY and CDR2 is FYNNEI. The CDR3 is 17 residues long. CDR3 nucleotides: TGTGCCAGCAGTGAAAGGGGGACAGGGGGTAGTGGCGGGGAGCTGTTTTTT. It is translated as CASSERGTGGSGGELFF.

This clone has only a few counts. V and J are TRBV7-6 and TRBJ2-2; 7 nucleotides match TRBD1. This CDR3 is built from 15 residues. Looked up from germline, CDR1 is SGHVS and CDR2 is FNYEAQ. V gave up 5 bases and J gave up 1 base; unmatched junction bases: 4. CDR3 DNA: TGTGCCAGCAGCAAAAGACAGGGGAACACCGGGGAGCTGTTTTTT. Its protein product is CASSKRQGNTGELFF.

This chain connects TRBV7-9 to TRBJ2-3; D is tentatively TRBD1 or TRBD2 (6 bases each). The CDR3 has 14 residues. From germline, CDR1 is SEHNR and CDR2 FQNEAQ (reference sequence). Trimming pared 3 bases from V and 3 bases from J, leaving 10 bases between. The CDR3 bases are TGTGCCAGCAGCTTCCAGGGGAGGACAGATACGCAGTATTTT. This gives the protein CASSFQGRTDTQYF. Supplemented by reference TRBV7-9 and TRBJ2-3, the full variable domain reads DTGVSQNPRHKITKRGQNVTFRCDPISEHNRLYWYRQTLGQGPEFLTYFQNEAQLEKSRLLSDRFSAERPKGSFSTLEIQRTEQGDSAMYLCASSFQGRTDTQYFGPGTRLTVL.

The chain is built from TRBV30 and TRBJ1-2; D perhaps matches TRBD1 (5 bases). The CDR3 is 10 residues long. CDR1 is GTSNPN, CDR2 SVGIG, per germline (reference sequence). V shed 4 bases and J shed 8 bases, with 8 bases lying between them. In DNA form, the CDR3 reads TGTGCCTGGACCTGGGACGGCTACACCTTC. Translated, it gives CAWTWDGYTF.

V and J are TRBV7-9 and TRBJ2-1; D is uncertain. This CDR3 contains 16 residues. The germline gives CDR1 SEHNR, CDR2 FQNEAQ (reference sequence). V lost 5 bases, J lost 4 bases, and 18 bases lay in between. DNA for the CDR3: TGTGCCAGCAGCCCGGGCCCGTTAGTTCCTTACAATGAGCAGTTCTTC. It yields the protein CASSPGPLVPYNEQFF. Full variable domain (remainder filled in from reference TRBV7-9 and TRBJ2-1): DTGVSQNPRHKITKRGQNVTFRCDPISEHNRLYWYRQTLGQGPEFLTYFQNEAQLEKSRLLSDRFSAERPKGSFSTLEIQRTEQGDSAMYLCASSPGPLVPYNEQFFGPGTRLTVL.

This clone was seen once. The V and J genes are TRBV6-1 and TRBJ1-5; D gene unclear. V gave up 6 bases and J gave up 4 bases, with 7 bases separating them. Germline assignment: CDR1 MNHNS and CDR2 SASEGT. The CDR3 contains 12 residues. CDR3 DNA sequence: TGTGCCAGCAGGACGAAAAATCAGCCCCAGCATTTT. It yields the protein CASRTKNQPQHF.

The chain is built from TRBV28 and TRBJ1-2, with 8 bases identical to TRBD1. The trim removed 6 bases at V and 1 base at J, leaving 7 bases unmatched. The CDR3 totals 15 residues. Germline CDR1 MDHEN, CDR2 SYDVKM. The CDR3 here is CASRDTGGNNYGYTF. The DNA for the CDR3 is TGTGCCAGCAGGGACACAGGGGGGAATAACTATGGCTACACCTTC.

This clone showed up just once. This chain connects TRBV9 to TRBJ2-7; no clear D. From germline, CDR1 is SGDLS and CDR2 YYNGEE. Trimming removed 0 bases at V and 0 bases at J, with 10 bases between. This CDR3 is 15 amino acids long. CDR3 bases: TGTGCCAGCAGCGTAGCTCCGGGCAACTCCTACGAGCAGTACTTC. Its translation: CASSVAPGNSYEQYF.

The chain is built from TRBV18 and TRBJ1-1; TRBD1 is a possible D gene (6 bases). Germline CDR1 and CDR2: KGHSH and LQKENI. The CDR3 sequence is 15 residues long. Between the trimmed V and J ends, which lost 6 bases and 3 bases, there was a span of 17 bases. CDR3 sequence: CASSAGAEGDTEAFF. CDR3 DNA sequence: TGTGCCAGCTCTGCAGGGGCAGAGGGGGACACTGAAGCTTTCTTT.

The CDR3 DNA is TGTGCCAGCAGCTTCCGGGTTGGGGGAAACATTCAGTACTTC. It encodes CASSFRVGGNIQYF. The chain combines TRBV11-2 with TRBJ2-4; perhaps D is TRBD1 or TRBD2 (5 bases each). CDR1 SGHAT and CDR2 FQNNGV come from the germline V gene. CDR3 length: 14 residues. Trimming left V 3 bases short and J 6 bases short, with 12 bases between.

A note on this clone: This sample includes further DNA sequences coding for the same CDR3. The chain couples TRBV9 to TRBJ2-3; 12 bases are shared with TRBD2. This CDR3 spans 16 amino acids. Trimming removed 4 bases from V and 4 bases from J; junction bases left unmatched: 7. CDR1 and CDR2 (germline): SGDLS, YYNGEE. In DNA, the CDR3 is TGTGCCAGCAGCTTAGGACTAGCGGGGACCGCAGATACGCAGTATTTT. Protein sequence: CASSLGLAGTADTQYF.